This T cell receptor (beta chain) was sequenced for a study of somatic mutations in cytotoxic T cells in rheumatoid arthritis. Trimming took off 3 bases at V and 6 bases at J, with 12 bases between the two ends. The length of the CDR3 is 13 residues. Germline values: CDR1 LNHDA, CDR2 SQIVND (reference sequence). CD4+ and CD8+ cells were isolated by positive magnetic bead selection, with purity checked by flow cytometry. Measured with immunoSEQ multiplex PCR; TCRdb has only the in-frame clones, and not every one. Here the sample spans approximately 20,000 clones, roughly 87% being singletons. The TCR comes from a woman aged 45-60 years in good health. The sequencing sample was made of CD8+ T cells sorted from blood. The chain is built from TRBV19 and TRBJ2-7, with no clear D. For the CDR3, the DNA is TGTGCCAGTAGTATTGGGCCGGGCGTCGAGCAGTACTTC. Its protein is CASSIGPGVEQYF.